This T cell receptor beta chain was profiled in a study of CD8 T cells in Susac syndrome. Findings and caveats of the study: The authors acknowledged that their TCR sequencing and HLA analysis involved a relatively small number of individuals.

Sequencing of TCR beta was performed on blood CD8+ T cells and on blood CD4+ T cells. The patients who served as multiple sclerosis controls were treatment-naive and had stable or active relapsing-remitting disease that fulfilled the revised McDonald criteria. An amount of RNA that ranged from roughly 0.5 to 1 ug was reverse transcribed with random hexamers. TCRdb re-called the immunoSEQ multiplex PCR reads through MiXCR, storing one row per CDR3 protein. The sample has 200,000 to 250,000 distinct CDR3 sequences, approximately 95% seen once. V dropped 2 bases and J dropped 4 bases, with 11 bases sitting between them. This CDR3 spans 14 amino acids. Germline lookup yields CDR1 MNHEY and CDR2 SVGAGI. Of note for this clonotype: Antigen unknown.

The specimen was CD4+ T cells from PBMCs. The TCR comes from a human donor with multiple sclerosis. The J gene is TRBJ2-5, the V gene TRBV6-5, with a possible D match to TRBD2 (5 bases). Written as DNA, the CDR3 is TGTGCCAGCAGTTACCGAATAGGACTAGAGACCCAGTACTTC. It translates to CASSYRIGLETQYF.